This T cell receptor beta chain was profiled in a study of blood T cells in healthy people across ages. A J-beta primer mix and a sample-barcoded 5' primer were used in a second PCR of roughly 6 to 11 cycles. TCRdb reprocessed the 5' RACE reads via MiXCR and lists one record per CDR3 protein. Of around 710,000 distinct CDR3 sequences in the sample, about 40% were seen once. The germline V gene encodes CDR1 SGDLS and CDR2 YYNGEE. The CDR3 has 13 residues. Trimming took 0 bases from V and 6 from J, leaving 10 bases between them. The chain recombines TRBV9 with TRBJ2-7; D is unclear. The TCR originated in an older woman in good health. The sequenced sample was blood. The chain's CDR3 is CASSVDPVCEQYF. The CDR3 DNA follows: TGTGCCAGCAGCGTAGATCCAGTGTGCGAGCAGTACTTC.